The T cell receptor (beta chain) described here comes from a study of PD-1 blockade in classical Hodgkin lymphoma. Findings of the study overall: Relapsed/refractory patients reportedly had the lowest baseline TCR diversity, below newly diagnosed patients, who were below healthy donors. Prior to therapy, complete responders displayed diversity much like that of newly diagnosed patients. CD4+ but not CD8+ TCR diversity rose significantly by C4D1.

Every patient was affected by relapse after autologous stem cell transplantation, while exposure to brentuximab vedotin was not uniform. Best overall response was complete response, partial response or progressive disease in these relapsed/refractory classical Hodgkin lymphoma patients. The data were produced by immunoSEQ multiplex PCR, yet TCRdb's version contains in-frame clones alone and is incomplete. Altogether 40,000 to 45,000 clones are present, approximately 72% being singletons, with the ten largest covering approximately 2.9%. Germline V gene lookup returns CDR1 SGHAT and CDR2 FQNNGV. Trimming removed 5 bases from V and 3 bases from J; junction bases left unmatched: 6. The CDR3 sequence is 14 residues long. This clone has a handful of counts. As yet, its antigen is unknown.

The material was peripheral blood mononuclear cells (PBMCs), obtained before the second cycle of nivolumab. The sequence derives from a human donor with classical Hodgkin lymphoma. The chain joins TRBV11-2 to TRBJ1-1, with 7 nucleotides matching TRBD1. The DNA for the CDR3 is TGTGCCAGCAGCGCCCGACAGGGATACACTGAAGCTTTCTTT. It specifies CASSARQGYTEAFF.